A selection of T cell receptor beta chains follows, all from one sample in a study of blood T cells in healthy people across ages. TCRdb re-called the 5' RACE reads through MiXCR, storing one row per CDR3 protein. The table has 750,000 or so distinct CDR3 sequences, around 25% seen once; the top ten hold 9.4%. Another study also made use of these data, one on T cells of mothers and their children.

Sequenced input: blood. These receptors were obtained from a boy younger than 18 in good health. Both conserved end residues are trimmed from each CDR3.

AIGTGVPVSSGANVPT TRBJ2-6 TRBV10-3
ASSITGTHYEQY TRBJ2-7 TRBV7-9
ASSHGGANEQF TRBJ2-1 TRBV6-2/TRBV6-3
ASSVEPGSETQY TRBJ2-5 TRBV9
ASSYTAGGLKPSSYNEQF TRBJ2-1 TRBV6-5
SVKRDGEAF TRBJ1-1 TRBV29-1
ASSLWRTYNEQF NA TRBV28
ASSPAPLSRETQY TRBJ2-5 TRBV7-9
SASLAGVRYEQY TRBJ2-7 TRBV20-1
ASGDGQETQY TRBJ2-5 TRBV25-1
ASSRQTDAQH TRBJ1-5 TRBV6-6
ASSEGFEYQETQY TRBJ2-5 TRBV2
ASSHPFSGGRSGANVLT TRBJ2-6 TRBV4-2
ASSAVGNTIY TRBJ1-3 TRBV2
ASSETGFGNEQF NA TRBV28
ASSLDAGASGELF TRBJ2-2 TRBV7-2
ASSELNRGWGYT TRBJ1-2 TRBV25-1
ASSLSPRGELF TRBJ2-2 TRBV5-1
ASSYLQRDRADTQY TRBJ2-3 TRBV6-2/TRBV6-3
ASSLDPSTGALYNEQF TRBJ2-1 TRBV28
SVEGLPNYGYT TRBJ1-2 TRBV29-1